This TCR beta chain was documented in a study of blood T cell repertoires in COVID-19. Study-level information: The United States, Italy and Spain supplied acute and convalescent COVID-19 samples. T cells, B-cell-depleted T cells, or PBMCs supplied cDNA or gDNA.

The table came from immunoSEQ multiplex PCR; TCRdb's copy has only in-frame clones and leaves some out. The sample consists of 250,000 or so clones, about 90% of them appearing once. The CDR3 has 13 residues. Germline V gives CDR1 SNHLY, CDR2 FYNNEI. The V and J ends lost 7 bases and 6 bases respectively, with 13 bases between them. This clone was counted between two and nine times. The TCR comes from a man older than 75 with acute or convalescent COVID-19. Sequencing used peripheral blood. This sequence joins TRBV2 and TRBJ1-5, with a possible D match to TRBD1 (6 bases). The CDR3 loop reads CASNRQGSQPQHF. Written as DNA, the CDR3 is TGTGCCAGCAACCGGCAGGGGAGTCAGCCCCAGCATTTT.